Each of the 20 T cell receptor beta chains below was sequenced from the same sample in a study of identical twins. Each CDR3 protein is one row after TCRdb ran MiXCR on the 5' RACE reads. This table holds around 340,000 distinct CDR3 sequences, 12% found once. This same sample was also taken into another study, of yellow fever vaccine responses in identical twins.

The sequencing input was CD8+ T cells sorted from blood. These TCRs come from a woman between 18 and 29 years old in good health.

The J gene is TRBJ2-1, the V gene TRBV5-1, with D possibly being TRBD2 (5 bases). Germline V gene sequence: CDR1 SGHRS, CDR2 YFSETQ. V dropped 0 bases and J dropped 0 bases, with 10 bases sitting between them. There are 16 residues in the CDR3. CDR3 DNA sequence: TGCGCCAGCAGCTTGGTGGTGGGGAGCTCCTACAATGAGCAGTTCTTC. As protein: CASSLVVGSSYNEQFF.

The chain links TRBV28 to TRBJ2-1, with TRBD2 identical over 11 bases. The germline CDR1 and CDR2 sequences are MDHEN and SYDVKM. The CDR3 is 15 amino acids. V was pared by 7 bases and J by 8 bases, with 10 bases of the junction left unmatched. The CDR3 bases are TGTGCCAGCAAACATAGCGGGAGGGCCTGGGATGAGCAGTTCTTC. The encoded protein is CASKHSGRAWDEQFF.

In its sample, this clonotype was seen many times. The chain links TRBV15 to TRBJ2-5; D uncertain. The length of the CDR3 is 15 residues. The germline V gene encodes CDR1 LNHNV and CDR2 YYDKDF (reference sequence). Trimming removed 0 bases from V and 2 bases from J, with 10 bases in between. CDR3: CATSRDGRIQETQYF. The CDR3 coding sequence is TGTGCCACCAGCAGAGATGGACGGATTCAAGAGACCCAGTACTTC.

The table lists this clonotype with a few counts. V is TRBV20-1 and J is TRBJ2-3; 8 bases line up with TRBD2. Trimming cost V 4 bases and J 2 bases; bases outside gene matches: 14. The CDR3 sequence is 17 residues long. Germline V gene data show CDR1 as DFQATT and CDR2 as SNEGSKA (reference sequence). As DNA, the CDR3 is TGCAGTGCTATCACAGGAGTAGCGGGGCCTGCCACAGATACGCAGTATTTT. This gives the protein CSAITGVAGPATDTQYF.

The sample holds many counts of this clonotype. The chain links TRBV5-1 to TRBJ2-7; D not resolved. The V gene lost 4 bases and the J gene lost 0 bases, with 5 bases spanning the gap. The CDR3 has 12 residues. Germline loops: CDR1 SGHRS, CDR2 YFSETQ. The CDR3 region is CASSTSSYEQYF. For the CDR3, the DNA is TGCGCCAGCAGCACGAGCTCCTACGAGCAGTACTTC.

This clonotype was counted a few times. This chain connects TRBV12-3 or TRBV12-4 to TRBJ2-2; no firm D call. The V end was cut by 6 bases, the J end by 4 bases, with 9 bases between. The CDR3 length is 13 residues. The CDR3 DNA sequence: TGTGCCAGCAGGCCGGAGATCACCGGGGAGCTGTTTTTT. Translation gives CASRPEITGELFF.

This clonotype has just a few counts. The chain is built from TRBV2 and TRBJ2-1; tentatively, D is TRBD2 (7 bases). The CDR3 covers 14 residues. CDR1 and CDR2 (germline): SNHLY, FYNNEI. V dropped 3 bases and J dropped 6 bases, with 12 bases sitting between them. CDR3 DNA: TGTGCCAGCAGTGATACGGGGGGCGCCAATGAGCAGTTCTTC. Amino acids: CASSDTGGANEQFF.

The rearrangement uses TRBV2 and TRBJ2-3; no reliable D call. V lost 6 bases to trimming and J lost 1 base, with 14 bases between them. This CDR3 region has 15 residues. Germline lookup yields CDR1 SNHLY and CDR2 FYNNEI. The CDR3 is CASSRRLERTDTQYF. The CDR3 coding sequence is TGTGCCAGCAGCCGACGACTGGAGCGCACAGATACGCAGTATTTT.

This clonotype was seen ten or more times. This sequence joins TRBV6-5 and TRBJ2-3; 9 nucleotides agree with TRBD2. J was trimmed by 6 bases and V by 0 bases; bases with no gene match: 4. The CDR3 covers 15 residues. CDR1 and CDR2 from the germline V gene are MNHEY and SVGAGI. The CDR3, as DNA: TGTGCCAGCAGTTACTCGGCGGGGGGGCCCGATACGCAGTATTTT. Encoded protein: CASSYSAGGPDTQYF.

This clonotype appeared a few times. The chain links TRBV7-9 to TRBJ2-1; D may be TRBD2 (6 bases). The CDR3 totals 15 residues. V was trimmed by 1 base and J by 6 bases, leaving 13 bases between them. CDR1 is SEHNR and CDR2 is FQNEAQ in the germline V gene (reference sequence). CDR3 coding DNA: TGTGCCAGCAGCTTAGATCGGGGGACCTCCAATGAGCAGTTCTTC. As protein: CASSLDRGTSNEQFF.

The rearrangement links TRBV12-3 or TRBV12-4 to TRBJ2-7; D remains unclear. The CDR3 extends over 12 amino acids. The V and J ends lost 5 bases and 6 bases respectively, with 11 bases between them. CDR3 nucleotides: TGTGCCAGCAGTGTCAGTGACGTCGAGCAGTACTTC. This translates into CASSVSDVEQYF.

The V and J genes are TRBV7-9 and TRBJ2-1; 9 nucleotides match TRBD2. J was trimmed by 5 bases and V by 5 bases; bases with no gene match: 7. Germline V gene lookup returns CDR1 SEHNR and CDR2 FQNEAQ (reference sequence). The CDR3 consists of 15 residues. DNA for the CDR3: TGTGCCAGCAGCACAACCGGGACTAGCAACAATGAGCAGTTCTTC. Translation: CASSTTGTSNNEQFF.

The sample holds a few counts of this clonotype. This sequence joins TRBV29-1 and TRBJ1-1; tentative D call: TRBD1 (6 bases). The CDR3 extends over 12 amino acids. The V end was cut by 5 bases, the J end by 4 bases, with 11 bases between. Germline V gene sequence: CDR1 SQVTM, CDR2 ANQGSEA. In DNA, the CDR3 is TGCAGCGTTCTACAGGGTCGCACTGAAGCTTTCTTT. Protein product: CSVLQGRTEAFF.

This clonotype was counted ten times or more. The CDR3 DNA is TGTGCCAGCAGCTCGACTAGCGCCAGCACAGATACGCAGTATTTT. Translated, it gives CASSSTSASTDTQYF. The rearrangement links TRBV12-3 or TRBV12-4 to TRBJ2-3, with TRBD2 identical over 8 bases. The junction had 5 bases not matched to a gene; V was cut back by 6 bases and J by 0 bases. The CDR3 is made up of 15 amino acids.

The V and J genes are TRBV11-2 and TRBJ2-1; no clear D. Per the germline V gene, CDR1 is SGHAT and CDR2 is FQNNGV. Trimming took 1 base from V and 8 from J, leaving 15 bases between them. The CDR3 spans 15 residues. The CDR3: CASSLGSWDRDEQFF. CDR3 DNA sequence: TGTGCCAGCAGCTTAGGGAGTTGGGATCGGGATGAGCAGTTCTTC. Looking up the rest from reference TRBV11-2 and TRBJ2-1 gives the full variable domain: EAGVAQSPRYKIIEKRQSVAFWCNPISGHATLYWYQQILGQGPKLLIQFQNNGVVDDSQLPKDRFSAERLKGVDSTLKIQPAKLEDSAVYLCASSLGSWDRDEQFFGPGTRLTVL.

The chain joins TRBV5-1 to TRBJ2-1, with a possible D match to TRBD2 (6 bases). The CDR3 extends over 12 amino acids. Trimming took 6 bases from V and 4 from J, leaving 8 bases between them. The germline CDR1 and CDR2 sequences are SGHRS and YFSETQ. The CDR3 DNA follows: TGCGCCAGCATTGGGGGGTACAATGAGCAGTTCTTC. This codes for CASIGGYNEQFF. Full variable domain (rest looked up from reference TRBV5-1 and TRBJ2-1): KAGVTQTPRYLIKTRGQQVTLSCSPISGHRSVSWYQQTPGQGLQFLFEYFSETQRNKGNFPGRFSGRQFSNSRSEMNVSTLELGDSALYLCASIGGYNEQFFGPGTRLTVL.

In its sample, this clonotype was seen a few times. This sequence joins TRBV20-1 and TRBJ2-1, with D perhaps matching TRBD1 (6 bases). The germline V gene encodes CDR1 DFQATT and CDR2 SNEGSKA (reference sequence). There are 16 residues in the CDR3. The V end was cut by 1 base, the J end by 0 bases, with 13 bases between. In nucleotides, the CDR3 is TGCAGTGCTAGAGGAGGGACAAGTAGCTCCTACAATGAGCAGTTCTTC. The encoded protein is CSARGGTSSSYNEQFF.

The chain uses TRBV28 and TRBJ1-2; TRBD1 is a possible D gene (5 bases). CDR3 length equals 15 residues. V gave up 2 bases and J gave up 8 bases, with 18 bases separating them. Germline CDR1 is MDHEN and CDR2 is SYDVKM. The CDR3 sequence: CASSLRAGQGGGYTF. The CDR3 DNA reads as TGTGCCAGCAGTTTACGTGCGGGGCAGGGCGGAGGCTACACCTTC.

In DNA, the CDR3 is TGCGCCAGCAGCCAAGGGCGGGTGAACACCGGGGAGCTGTTTTTT. It is translated as CASSQGRVNTGELFF. This chain connects TRBV4-1 to TRBJ2-2; D possibly corresponds to TRBD2 (5 bases). This CDR3 region has 15 residues. CDR1 and CDR2 from the germline V gene are MGHRA and YSYEKL. Between the trimmed V and J ends, which lost 1 base and 1 base, there was a span of 7 bases.

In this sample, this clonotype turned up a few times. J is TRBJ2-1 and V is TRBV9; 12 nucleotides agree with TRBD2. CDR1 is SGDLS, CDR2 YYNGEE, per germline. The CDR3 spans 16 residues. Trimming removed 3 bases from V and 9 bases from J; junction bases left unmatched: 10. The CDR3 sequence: CASSEDGLAGRVEQFF. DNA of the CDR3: TGTGCCAGCAGCGAAGACGGACTAGCGGGAAGGGTTGAGCAGTTCTTC.